This T cell receptor (beta chain) was profiled in a study of cytomegalovirus exposure and HLA in healthy donors. Regarding the study as a whole: Researchers reported from a later analysis that most CMV-associated TCR beta chains appeared HLA-restricted. According to an earlier analysis, most TCR beta V segments yielded productive rearrangements about 87% or about 30% of the time. CMV antigen specificity was confirmed in vitro for a few CMV-associated chains.

PCR amplification relied on 60 Vbeta primers (plus 13 Jbeta primers). Authors' methods: About 11 million of the roughly 80 million unique TCR beta chains counted in a later analysis were shared. Profiled with immunoSEQ multiplex PCR; TCRdb holds only in-frame clones, not every one. That table furnishes V, J and clone size, whereas the DNA furnished D and trimming. In the table there are more than 150,000 clones, approximately 88% of which are singletons. CDR3 length: 14 residues. Germline loops: CDR1 GTSNPN, CDR2 SVGIG (reference sequence). J lost 8 bases, V lost 3 bases, and 6 bases had no gene match. Concerning this clone: The antigen is unknown.

Sequencing input: PBMCs. The TCR originated in a boy younger than 18 in good health and CMV-seronegative. The V call is TRBV30, the J call TRBJ2-1, with 11 bases matching TRBD2. The CDR3 reads CAWRSSGGAYEQFF. In nucleotides, the CDR3 is TGTGCCTGGAGGAGTAGCGGGGGGGCCTATGAGCAGTTCTTC.